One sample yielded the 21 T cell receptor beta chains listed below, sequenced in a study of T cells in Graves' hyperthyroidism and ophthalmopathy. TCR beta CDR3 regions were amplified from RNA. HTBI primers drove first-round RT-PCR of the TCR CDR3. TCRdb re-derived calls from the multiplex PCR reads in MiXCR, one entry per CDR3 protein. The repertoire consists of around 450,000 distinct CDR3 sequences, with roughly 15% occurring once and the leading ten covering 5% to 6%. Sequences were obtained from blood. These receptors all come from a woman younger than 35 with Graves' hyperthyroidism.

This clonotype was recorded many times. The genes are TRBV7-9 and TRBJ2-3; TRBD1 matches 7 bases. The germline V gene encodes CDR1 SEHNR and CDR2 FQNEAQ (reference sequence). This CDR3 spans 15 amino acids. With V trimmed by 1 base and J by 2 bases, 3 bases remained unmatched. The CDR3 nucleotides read TGTGCCAGCAGCTTAGGCCAGGGGGACACAGATACGCAGTATTTT. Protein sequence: CASSLGQGDTDTQYF.

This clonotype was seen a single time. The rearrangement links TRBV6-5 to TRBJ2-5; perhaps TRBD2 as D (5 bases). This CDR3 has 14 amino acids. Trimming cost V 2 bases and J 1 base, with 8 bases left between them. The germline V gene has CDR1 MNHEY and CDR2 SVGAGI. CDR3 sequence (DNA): TGTGCCAGCAGTTACGGAGCGGCCCAAGAGACCCAGTACTTC. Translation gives CASSYGAAQETQYF.

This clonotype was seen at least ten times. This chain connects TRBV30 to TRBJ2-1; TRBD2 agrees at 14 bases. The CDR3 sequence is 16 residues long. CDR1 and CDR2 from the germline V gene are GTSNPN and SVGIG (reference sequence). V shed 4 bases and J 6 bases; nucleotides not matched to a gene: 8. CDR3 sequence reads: CAWTPQGLAGVNEQFF. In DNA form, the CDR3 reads TGTGCCTGGACCCCACAGGGACTAGCGGGGGTCAATGAGCAGTTCTTC.

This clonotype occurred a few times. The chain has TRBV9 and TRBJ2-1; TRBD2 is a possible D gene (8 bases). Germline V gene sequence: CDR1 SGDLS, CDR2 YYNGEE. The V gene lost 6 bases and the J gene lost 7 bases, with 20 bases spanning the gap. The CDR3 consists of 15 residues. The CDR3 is CASTGLAGGGNEQFF. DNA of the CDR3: TGTGCCAGCACCGGACTAGCAGGGGGGGGGAATGAGCAGTTCTTC.

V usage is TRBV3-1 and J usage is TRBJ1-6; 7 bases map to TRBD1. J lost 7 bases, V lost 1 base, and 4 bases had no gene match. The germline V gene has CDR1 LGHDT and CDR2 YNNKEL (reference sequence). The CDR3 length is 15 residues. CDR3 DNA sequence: TGTGCCAGCAGCCAAGTGGGACAGTCGAATTCACCCCTCCACTTT. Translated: CASSQVGQSNSPLHF. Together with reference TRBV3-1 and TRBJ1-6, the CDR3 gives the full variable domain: DTAVSQTPKYLVTQMGNDKSIKCEQNLGHDTMYWYKQDSKKFLKIMFSYNNKELIINETVPNRFSPKSPDKAHLNLHINSLELGDSAVYFCASSQVGQSNSPLHFGNGTRLTVT.

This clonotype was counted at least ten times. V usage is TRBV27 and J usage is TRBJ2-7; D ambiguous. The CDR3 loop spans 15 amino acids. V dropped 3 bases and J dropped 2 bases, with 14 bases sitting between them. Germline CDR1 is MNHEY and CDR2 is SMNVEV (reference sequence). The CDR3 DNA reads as TGTGCCAGCAGTTTGGCCCGTTCCAGAACCTACGAGCAGTACTTC. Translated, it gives CASSLARSRTYEQYF.

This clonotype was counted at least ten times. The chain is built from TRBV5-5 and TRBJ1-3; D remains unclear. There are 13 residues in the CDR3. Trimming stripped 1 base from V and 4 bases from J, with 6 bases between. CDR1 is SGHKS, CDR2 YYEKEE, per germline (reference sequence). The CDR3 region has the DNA TGTGCCAGCAGCTTGCCCGGCGGAAACACCATATATTTT. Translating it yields CASSLPGGNTIYF.

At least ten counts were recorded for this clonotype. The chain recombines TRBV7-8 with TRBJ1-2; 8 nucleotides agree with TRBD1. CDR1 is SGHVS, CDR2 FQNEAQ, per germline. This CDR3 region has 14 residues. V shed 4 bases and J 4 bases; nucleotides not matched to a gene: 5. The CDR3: CASSSRQGSYGYTF. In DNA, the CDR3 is TGTGCCAGCAGCTCCCGACAGGGGAGCTATGGCTACACCTTC.

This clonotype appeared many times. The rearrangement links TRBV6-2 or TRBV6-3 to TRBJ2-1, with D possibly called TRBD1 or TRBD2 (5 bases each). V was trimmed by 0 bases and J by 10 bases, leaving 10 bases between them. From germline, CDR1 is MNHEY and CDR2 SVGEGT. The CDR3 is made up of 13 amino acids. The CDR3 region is CASSYSRDGEQFF. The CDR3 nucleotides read TGTGCCAGCAGTTACTCGAGGGACGGAGAGCAGTTCTTC.

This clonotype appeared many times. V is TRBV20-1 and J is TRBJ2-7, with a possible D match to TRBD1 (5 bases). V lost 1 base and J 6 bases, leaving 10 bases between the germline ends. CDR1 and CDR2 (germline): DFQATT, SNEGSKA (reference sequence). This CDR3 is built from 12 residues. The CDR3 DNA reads TGCAGTGCTAGAGGCGACAGAGGCGAGCAGTACTTC. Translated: CSARGDRGEQYF.

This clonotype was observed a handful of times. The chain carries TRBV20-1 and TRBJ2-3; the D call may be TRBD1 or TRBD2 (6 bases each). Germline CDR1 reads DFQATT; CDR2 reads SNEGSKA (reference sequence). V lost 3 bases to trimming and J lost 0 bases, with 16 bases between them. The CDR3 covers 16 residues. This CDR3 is CSARRGTGASTDTQYF. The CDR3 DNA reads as TGCAGTGCTAGGCGAGGGACGGGGGCTAGCACAGATACGCAGTATTTT.

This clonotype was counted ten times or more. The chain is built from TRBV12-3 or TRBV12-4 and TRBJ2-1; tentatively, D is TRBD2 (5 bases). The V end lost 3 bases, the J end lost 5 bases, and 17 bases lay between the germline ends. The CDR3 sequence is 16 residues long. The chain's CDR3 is CASSFRGSSAHNEQFF. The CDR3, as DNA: TGTGCCAGCAGTTTCCGGGGATCTTCAGCACACAATGAGCAGTTCTTC.

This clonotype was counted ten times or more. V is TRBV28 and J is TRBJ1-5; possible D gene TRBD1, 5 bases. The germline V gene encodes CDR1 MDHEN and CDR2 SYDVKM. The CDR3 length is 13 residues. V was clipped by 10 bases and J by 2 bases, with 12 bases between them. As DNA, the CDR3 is TGTGCCACCTCAGGGCTGGGCAATCAGCCCCAGCATTTT. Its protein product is CATSGLGNQPQHF. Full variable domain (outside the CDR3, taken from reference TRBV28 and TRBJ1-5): DVKVTQSSRYLVKRTGEKVFLECVQDMDHENMFWYRQDPGLGLRLIYFSYDVKMKEKGDIPEGYSVSREKKERFSLILESASTNQTSMYLCATSGLGNQPQHFGDGTRLSIL.

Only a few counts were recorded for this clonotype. The CDR3 loop reads CATSDLRANNEQFF. The CDR3 DNA follows: TGTGCCACCAGTGATTTGCGGGCTAACAATGAGCAGTTCTTC. This rearrangement joins TRBV24-1 to TRBJ2-1; D call uncertain. This CDR3 has 14 residues. In germline, CDR1 is KGHDR, CDR2 SFDVKD. V was clipped by 0 bases and J by 5 bases, with 7 bases between them.

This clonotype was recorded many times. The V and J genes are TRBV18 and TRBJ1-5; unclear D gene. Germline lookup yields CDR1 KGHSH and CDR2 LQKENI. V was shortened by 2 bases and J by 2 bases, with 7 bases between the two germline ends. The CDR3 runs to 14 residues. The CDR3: CASSPKGGNQPQHF. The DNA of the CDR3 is TGTGCCAGCTCACCAAAGGGAGGCAATCAGCCCCAGCATTTT.

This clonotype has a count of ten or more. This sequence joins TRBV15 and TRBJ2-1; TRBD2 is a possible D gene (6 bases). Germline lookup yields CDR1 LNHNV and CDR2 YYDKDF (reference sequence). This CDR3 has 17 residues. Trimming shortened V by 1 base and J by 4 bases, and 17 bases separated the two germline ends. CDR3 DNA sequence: TGTGCCACCAGCAGAGTCGGGGGAGCAGACGTTTACAATGAGCAGTTCTTC. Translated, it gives CATSRVGGADVYNEQFF.

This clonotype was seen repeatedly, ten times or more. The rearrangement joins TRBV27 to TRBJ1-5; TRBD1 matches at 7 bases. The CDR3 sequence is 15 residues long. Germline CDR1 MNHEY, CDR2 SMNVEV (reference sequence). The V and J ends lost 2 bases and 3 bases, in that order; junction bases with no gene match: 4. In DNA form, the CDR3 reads TGTGCCAGCAGTTTACAGGGGGGCCTCAATCAGCCCCAGCATTTT. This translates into CASSLQGGLNQPQHF.

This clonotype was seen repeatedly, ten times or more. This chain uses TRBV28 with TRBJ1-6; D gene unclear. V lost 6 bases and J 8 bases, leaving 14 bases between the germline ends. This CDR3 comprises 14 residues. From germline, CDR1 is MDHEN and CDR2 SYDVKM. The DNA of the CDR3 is TGTGCCAGCAGGGCCTGGGGTCGTTATTCACCCCTCCACTTT. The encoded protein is CASRAWGRYSPLHF.

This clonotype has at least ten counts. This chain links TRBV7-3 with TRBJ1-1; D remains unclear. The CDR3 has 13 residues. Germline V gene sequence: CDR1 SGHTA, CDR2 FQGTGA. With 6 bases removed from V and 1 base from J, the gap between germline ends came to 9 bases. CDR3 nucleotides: TGTGCCAGCAGACAAACACAGAACACTGAAGCTTTCTTT. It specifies CASRQTQNTEAFF.

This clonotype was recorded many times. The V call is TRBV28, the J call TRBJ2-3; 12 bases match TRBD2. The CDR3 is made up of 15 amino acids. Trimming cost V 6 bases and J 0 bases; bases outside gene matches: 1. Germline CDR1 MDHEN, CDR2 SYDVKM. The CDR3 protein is CASRGLAGSTDTQYF. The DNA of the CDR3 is TGTGCCAGCAGGGGACTAGCGGGTAGCACAGATACGCAGTATTTT.

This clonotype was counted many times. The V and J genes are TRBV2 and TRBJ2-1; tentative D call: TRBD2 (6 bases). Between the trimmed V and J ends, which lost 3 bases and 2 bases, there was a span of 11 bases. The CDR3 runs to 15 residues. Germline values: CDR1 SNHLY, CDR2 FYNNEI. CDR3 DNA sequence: TGTGCCAGCAGTGATGGGGAGGAGACCTACAATGAGCAGTTCTTC. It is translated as CASSDGEETYNEQFF.